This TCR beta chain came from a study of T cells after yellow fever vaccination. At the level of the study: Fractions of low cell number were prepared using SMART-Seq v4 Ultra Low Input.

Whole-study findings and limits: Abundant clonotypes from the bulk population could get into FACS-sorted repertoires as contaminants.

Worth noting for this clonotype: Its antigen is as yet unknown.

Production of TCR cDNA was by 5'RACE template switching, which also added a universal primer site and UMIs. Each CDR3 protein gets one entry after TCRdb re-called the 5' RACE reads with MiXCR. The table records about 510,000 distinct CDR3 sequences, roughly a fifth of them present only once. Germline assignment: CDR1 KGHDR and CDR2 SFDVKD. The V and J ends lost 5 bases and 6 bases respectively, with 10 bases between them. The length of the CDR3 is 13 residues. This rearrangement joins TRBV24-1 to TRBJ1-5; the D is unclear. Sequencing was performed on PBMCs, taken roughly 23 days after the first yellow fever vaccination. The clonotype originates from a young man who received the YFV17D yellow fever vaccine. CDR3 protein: CATSGREGQPQHF. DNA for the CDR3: TGTGCCACCAGTGGCCGGGAAGGTCAGCCCCAGCATTTT.